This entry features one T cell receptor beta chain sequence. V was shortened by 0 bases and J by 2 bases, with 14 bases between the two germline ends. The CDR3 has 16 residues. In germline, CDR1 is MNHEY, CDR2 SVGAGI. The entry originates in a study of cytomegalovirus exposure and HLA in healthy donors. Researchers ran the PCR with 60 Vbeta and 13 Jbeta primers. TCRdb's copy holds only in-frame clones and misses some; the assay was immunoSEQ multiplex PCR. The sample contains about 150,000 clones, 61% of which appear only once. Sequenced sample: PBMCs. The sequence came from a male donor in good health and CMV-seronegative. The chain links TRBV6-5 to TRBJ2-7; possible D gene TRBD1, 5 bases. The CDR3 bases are TGTGCCAGCAGTTACTCGGTAGGTGGGGCGACCTACGAGCAGTACTTC. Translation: CASSYSVGGATYEQYF.